These 9 T cell receptor beta chains originate from one sample sequenced in a study of post-analysis software for immune sequencing data. Regarding the study as a whole: Controls had lower frequencies than patients of four or five TRBV segments, which included TRBV5-6, TRBV5-1 and TRBV20-1.

Their antigens are not known. Carried by the TCR beta cDNA libraries were unique molecular identifiers. Each CDR3 protein is one row after TCRdb ran MiXCR on the PCR reads. Of 180,000 or so distinct CDR3 sequences listed, 29% were seen once; the top ten hold nearly 3.5%. Material for sequencing was blood. Receptors originate from a girl under 18 with multiple sclerosis.

The J gene is TRBJ2-5, the V gene TRBV2; 8 bases map to TRBD2. The ends lost 1 base at V and 7 bases at J; junction bases unmatched: 8. CDR1 SNHLY and CDR2 FYNNEI come from the germline V gene. The CDR3 totals 15 residues. The CDR3 protein is CASSEGGAGEGTQYF. The CDR3 nucleotides read TGTGCCAGCAGTGAAGGCGGAGCGGGGGAGGGGACCCAGTACTTC.

This chain links TRBV2 with TRBJ2-7; D is unclear. Trimming cost V 6 bases and J 1 base, with 10 bases left between them. This CDR3 comprises 13 residues. Per the germline V gene, CDR1 is SNHLY and CDR2 is FYNNEI. The chain's CDR3 is CASRDVPSYEQYF. The CDR3 bases are TGTGCCAGCAGGGACGTTCCTTCCTACGAGCAGTACTTC.

The V and J genes are TRBV20-1 and TRBJ2-7; tentatively, D is TRBD1 (5 bases). Trimming removed 4 bases at V and 3 bases at J, with 10 bases between. The CDR3 has 12 residues. CDR1 is DFQATT and CDR2 is SNEGSKA in the germline V gene (reference sequence). The CDR3, as DNA: TGCAGTGCTAATCCAGGGCTCTACGAGCAGTACTTC. As protein: CSANPGLYEQYF.

There are many counts of this clonotype. The J gene is TRBJ2-5, the V gene TRBV7-2, with TRBD2 matching 15 bases. The CDR3 is 16 amino acids. Germline assignment: CDR1 SGHTA and CDR2 FQGNSA. V lost 4 bases, J lost 4 bases, and 4 bases stayed unmatched. In nucleotides, the CDR3 is TGTGCCAGCAGCTCCAGGACTAGCGGGAGGGGAGAGACCCAGTACTTC. This translates into CASSSRTSGRGETQYF. The whole variable domain, remainder taken from reference TRBV7-2 and TRBJ2-5, is GAGVSQSPSNKVTEKGKDVELRCDPISGHTALYWYRQSLGQGLEFLIYFQGNSAPDKSGLPSDRFSAERTGGSVSTLTIQRTQQEDSAVYLCASSSRTSGRGETQYFGPGTRLLVL.

There are a few counts of this clonotype. V is TRBV27 and J is TRBJ2-7; TRBD2 matches 10 bases. Germline CDR1 reads MNHEY; CDR2 reads SMNVEV (reference sequence). V lost 4 bases and J lost 2; bases outside the gene matches: 2. The CDR3 contains 14 residues. The DNA of the CDR3 is TGTGCCAGCAGTTACACTAGCGGGACCTACGAGCAGTACTTC. It specifies CASSYTSGTYEQYF.

This clonotype was detected a few times. V usage is TRBV5-1 and J usage is TRBJ2-7, with no clear D. Germline V gene data show CDR1 as SGHRS and CDR2 as YFSETQ. The V end was cut by 0 bases, the J end by 1 base, with 8 bases between. The CDR3 totals 14 residues. CDR3 sequence: CASSLGAPSYEQYF. Here the CDR3 DNA reads TGCGCCAGCAGCTTGGGAGCGCCGTCCTACGAGCAGTACTTC.

V gene TRBV20-1 combines with J gene TRBJ1-1; unclear D gene. Trimming removed 3 bases at V and 8 bases at J, with 13 bases between. The length of the CDR3 is 12 residues. Germline CDR1 and CDR2: DFQATT and SNEGSKA (reference sequence). The CDR3 loop is CSASFPGSEAFF. CDR3 nucleotide sequence: TGCAGTGCTAGTTTCCCGGGATCCGAAGCTTTCTTT.

The genes are TRBV3-1 and TRBJ2-1; 10 bases map to TRBD2. Trimming took 4 bases from V and 0 from J; bases not matched to a gene: 6. Germline V gives CDR1 LGHDT, CDR2 YNNKEL (reference sequence). The CDR3 totals 17 residues. The CDR3 bases are TGTGCCAGCAGCCGTCATGGACTAGCGGACTCCTACAATGAGCAGTTCTTC. Protein product: CASSRHGLADSYNEQFF.

Regarding this clonotype: With a much larger clone just one base away, this may be a read error. The V call is TRBV4-1, the J call TRBJ2-4; unclear D gene. In germline, CDR1 is MGHRA, CDR2 YSYEKL. The V end lost 0 bases, the J end lost 15 bases, and 18 bases lay between the germline ends. The CDR3 sequence is 14 residues long. This chain's CDR3 is CASSQEGSSRERYF. Here the CDR3 DNA reads TGCGCCAGCAGCCAAGAGGGATCCTCCCGAGAGCGGTACTTC.